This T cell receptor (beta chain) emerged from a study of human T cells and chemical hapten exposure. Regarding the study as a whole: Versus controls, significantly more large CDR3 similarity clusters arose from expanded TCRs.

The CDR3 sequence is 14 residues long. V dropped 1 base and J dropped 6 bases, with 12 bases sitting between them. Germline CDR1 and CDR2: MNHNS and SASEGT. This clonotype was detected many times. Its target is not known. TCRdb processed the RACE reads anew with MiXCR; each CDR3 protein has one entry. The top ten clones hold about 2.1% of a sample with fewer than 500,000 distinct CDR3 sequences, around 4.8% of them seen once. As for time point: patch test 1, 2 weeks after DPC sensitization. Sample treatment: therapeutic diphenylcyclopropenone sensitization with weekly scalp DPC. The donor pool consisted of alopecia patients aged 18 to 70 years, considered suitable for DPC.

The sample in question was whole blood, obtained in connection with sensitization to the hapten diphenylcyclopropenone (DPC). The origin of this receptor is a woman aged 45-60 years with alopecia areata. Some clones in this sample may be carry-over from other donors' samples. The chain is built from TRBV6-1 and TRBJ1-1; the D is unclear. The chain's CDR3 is CASSEGQVYSEAFF. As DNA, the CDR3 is TGTGCCAGCAGTGAAGGTCAAGTCTATTCTGAAGCTTTCTTT.